This is a list of T cell receptor beta chains from one sample in a study of shared clonotypes between healthy human individuals. Produced via immunoSEQ multiplex PCR; TCRdb's table is partial and in-frame only. The sample includes fewer than 2.5 million clones, 93% seen only once; the top ten take approximately 0.36%. Material: naive CD4+ T cells from PBMCs. The origin of the receptors is a man aged 18 to 30 in good health. Some clones in this sample may be carry-over from other donors' samples. CDR3s include the opening cysteine and the closing phenylalanine or tryptophan. The order of the fields is D gene, clone size, CDR3 length, J gene, V gene, CDR3 protein, CDR3 DNA. D genes are given only for firm matches. A row's size may be missing; if present it is once, few, many or a size class.

>-|-|13|TRBJ2-1|TRBV30
CAWSVSFGNEQFF
TGTGCCTGGAGTGTCAGTTTCGGCAATGAGCAGTTCTTC
>-|-|15|TRBJ1-1|TRBV9
CASSVGGNSYTEAFF
TGTGCCAGCAGCGTAGGGGGTAACAGTTACACTGAAGCTTTCTTT
>-|-|12|TRBJ1-2|TRBV5-1
CASSEGNYGYTF
TGCGCCAGCAGCGAGGGAAACTATGGCTACACCTTC
>-|-|14|TRBJ1-6|TRBV25-1
CASSETGRNSPLHF
TGTGCCAGCAGTGAGACGGGGAGGAATTCACCCCTCCACTTT
>-|once|17|TRBJ2-7|TRBV4-1
CASSLLSSLPARYEQYF
TGCGCCAGCAGCCTTCTATCGTCGCTCCCGGCGCGCTACGAGCAGTACTTC
>-|-|16|TRBJ1-5|TRBV19
CASSLGTVYSNQPQHF
TGTGCCAGTAGTCTAGGGACCGTTTATAGCAATCAGCCCCAGCATTTT
>-|-|16|TRBJ1-4|TRBV5-8
CASSPGQGLANEKLFF
TGTGCCAGCAGCCCGGGGCAGGGGTTGGCTAATGAAAAACTGTTTTTT
>-|-|12|TRBJ1-5|TRBV2
CASSPSRQPQHF
TGTGCCAGCAGTCCGAGTAGGCAGCCCCAGCATTTT
>-|-|14|TRBJ1-1|TRBV7-3
CASSLLSAGTEAFF
TGTGCCAGCAGCCTTCTCTCGGCGGGGACTGAAGCTTTCTTT
>-|-|14|TRBJ1-1|TRBV2
CASSPGRGSSEAFF
TGTGCCAGCAGCCCGGGTCGGGGCAGCTCTGAAGCTTTCTTT
>TRBD2|-|17|TRBJ2-3|TRBV28
CASSLWGTSGSGGTQYF
TGTGCCAGCAGTTTATGGGGGACTAGCGGGAGTGGAGGTACGCAGTATTTT
>-|-|14|TRBJ2-7|TRBV18
CASSQGRNSYEQYF
TGTGCCAGCTCGCAGGGACGGAACTCCTACGAGCAGTACTTC
>-|-|12|TRBJ2-2|TRBV9
CASSRDTRELFF
TGTGCCAGCAGCCGGGACACGAGGGAGCTGTTTTTT
>-|-|12|TRBJ1-5|TRBV7-2
CASSPHNQPQHF
TGTGCCAGCAGCCCGCATAATCAGCCCCAGCATTTT
>TRBD1|-|16|TRBJ2-2|TRBV12-5
CASGLRGTGETGELFF
TGTGCTAGTGGTTTGCGAGGGACAGGGGAGACCGGGGAGCTGTTTTTT
>-|-|14|TRBJ2-3|TRBV5-1
CASSLWSGTDTQYF
TGCGCCAGCAGCCTATGGAGCGGCACAGATACGCAGTATTTT
>-|-|15|TRBJ2-4|TRBV5-1
CASSRGQIAKNIQYF
TGCGCCAGCAGCCGCGGACAGATAGCCAAAAACATTCAGTACTTC
>-|-|14|TRBJ1-1|TRBV7-9
CASSLMLVNTEAFF
TGTGCCAGCAGCTTAATGTTAGTGAACACTGAAGCTTTCTTT
>-|-|12|TRBJ1-2|TRBV6-5
CASGGLNYGYTF
TGTGCCAGCGGGGGCCTTAACTATGGCTACACCTTC
>-|-|11|TRBJ1-1|TRBV28
CASSTGFEAFF
TGTGCCAGCAGCACAGGTTTTGAGGCTTTCTTT
>TRBD2|-|13|TRBJ2-7|TRBV2
CATTASGLGEQYF
TGTGCCACCACAGCTAGCGGGCTAGGAGAGCAGTACTTC
>-|-|15|TRBJ2-1|TRBV5-1
CASSLVSGSYNEQFF
TGCGCCAGCAGCTTGGTCAGCGGCTCCTACAATGAGCAGTTCTTC
>-|-|14|TRBJ2-7|TRBV30
CAWSVPAGAYEQYF
TGTGCCTGGAGTGTACCAGCGGGTGCCTACGAGCAGTACTTC
>-|-|13|TRBJ1-2|TRBV28
CASSLGGSRGYTF
TGTGCCAGCAGTCTCGGGGGGAGTCGTGGCTACACCTTC
>-|-|14|TRBJ2-2|TRBV10-3
CAISELPDTGELFF
TGTGCCATCAGTGAGCTCCCCGACACCGGGGAGCTGTTTTTT
>TRBD2|-|16|TRBJ2-1|TRBV27
CASSSELAGLYNEQFF
TGTGCCAGCAGTTCCGAACTAGCGGGGCTCTACAATGAGCAGTTCTTC
>-|-|16|TRBJ2-4|TRBV6-1
CASSVTGSATKNIQYF
TGTGCCAGCAGTGTCACAGGGAGCGCAACCAAAAACATTCAGTACTTC
>-|-|16|TRBJ1-3|TRBV7-3
CASSLTPAASGNTIYF
TGTGCCAGCAGCTTAACCCCTGCAGCCTCTGGAAACACCATATATTTT
>TRBD1|-|15|TRBJ1-2|TRBV6-6
CASSYQTGVEYGYTF
TGTGCCAGCAGTTACCAGACAGGGGTGGAGTATGGCTACACCTTC
>TRBD2|-|16|TRBJ2-7|TRBV14
CASSRRAAAGSYEQYF
TGTGCCAGCAGCCGTAGAGCAGCAGCGGGGTCCTACGAGCAGTACTTC
>-|-|14|TRBJ2-3|TRBV19
CASSPWGSADTQYF
TGTGCCAGTTCCCCCTGGGGGTCCGCAGATACGCAGTATTTT